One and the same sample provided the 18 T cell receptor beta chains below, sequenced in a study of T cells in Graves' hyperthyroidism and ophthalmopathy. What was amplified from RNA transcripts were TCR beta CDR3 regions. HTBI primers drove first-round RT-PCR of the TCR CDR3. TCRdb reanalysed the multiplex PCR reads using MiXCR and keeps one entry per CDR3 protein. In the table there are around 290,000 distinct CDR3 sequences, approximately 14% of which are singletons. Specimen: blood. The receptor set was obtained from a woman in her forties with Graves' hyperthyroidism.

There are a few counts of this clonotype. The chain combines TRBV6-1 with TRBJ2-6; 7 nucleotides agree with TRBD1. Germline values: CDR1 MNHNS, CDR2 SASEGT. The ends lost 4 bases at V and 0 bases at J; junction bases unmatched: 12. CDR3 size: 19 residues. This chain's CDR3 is CASSAFPATGSSGANVLTF. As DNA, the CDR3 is TGTGCCAGCAGTGCCTTTCCCGCGACAGGGAGCTCTGGGGCCAACGTCCTGACTTTC.

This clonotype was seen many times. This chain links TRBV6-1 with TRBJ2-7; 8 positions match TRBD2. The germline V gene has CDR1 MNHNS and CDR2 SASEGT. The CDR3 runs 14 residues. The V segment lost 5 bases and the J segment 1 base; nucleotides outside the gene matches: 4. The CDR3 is CASSRGRRSYEQYF. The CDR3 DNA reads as TGTGCCAGCAGTCGCGGGAGGCGGTCCTACGAGCAGTACTTC.

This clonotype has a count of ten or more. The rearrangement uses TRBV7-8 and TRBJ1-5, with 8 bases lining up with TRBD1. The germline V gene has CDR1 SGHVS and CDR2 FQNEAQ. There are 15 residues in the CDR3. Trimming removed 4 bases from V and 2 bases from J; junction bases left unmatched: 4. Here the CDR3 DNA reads TGTGCCAGCAGCTACGAGGGACAGGGCAATCAGCCCCAGCATTTT. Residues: CASSYEGQGNQPQHF.

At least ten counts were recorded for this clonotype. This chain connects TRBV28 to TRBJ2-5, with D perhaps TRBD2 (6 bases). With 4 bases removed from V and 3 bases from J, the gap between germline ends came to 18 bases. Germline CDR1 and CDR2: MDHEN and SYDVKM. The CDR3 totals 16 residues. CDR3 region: CASSSPRRGGEETQYF. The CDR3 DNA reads TGTGCCAGCAGTTCTCCCAGGAGGGGTGGTGAAGAGACCCAGTACTTC.

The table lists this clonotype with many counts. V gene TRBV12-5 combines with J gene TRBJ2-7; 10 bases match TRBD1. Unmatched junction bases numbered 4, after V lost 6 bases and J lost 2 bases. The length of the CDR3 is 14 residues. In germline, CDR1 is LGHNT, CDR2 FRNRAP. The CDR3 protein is CASGPGQGTYEQYF. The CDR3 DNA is TGTGCTAGTGGGCCGGGACAGGGGACCTACGAGCAGTACTTC.

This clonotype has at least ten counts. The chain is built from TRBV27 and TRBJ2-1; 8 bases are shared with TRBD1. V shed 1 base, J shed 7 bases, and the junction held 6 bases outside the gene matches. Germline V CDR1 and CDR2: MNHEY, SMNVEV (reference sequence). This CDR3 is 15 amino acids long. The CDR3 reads CASSLYQGAQNEQFF. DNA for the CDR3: TGTGCCAGCAGTTTATACCAGGGGGCGCAGAATGAGCAGTTCTTC.

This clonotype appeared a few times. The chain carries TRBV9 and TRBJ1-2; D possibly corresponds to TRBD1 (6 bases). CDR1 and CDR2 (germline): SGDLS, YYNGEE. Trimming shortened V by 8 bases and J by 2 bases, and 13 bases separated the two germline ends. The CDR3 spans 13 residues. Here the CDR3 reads CASSDSSNYGYTF. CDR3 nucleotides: TGTGCCAGTTCGGACAGTTCAAACTATGGCTACACCTTC.

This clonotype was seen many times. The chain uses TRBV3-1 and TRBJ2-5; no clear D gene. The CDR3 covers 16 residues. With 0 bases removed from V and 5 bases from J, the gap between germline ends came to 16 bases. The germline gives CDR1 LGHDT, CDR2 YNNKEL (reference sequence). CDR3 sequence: CASSQDPARVWETQYF. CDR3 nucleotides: TGTGCCAGCAGCCAAGACCCTGCGAGAGTGTGGGAGACCCAGTACTTC.

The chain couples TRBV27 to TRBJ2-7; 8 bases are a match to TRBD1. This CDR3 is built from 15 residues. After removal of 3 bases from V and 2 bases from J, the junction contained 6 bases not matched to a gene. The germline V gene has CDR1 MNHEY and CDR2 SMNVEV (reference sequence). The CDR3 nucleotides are TGTGCCAGCAGTTTCGGACAGGGTTCGACCTACGAGCAGTACTTC. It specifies CASSFGQGSTYEQYF.

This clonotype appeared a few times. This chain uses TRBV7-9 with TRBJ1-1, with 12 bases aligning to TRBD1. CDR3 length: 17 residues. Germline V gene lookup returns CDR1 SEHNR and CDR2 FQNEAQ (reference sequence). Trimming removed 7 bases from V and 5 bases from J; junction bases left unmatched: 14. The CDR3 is CASITGTGGPRSTEAFF. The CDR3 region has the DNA TGTGCCAGCATCACCGGGACAGGGGGCCCTAGATCTACTGAAGCTTTCTTT.

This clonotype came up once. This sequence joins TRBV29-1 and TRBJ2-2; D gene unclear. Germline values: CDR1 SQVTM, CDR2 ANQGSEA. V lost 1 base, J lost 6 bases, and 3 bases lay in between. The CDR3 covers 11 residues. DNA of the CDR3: TGCAGCGTTGAAGGAGCCGGGGAGCTGTTTTTT. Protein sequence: CSVEGAGELFF.

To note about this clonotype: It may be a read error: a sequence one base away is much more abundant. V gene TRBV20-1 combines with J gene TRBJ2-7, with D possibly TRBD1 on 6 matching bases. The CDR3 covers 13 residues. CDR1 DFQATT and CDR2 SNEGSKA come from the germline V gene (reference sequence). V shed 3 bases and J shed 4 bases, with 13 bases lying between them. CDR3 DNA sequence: TGCAGTGCTAGTGGCCAGGGGCGTTACGAGCAGTACTTC. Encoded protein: CSASGQGRYEQYF.

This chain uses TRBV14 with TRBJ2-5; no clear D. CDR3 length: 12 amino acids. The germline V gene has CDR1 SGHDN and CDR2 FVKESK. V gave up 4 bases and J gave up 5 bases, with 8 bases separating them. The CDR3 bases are TGTGCCAGCAGCCGGACCGCGGAGACCCAGTACTTC. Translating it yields CASSRTAETQYF.

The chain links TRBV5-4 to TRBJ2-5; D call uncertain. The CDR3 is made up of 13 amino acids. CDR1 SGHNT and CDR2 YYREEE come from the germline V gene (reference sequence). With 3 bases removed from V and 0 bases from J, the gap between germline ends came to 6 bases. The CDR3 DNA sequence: TGTGCCAGCAGCTCCCAGTACCAAGAGACCCAGTACTTC. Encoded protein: CASSSQYQETQYF.

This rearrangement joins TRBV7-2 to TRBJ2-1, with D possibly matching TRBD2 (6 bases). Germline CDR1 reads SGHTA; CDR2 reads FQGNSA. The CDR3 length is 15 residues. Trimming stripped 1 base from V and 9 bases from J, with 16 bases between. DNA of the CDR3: TGTGCCAGCAGCTTAGTTGGAGGGGTTGACGCTGAGCAGTTCTTC. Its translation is CASSLVGGVDAEQFF.

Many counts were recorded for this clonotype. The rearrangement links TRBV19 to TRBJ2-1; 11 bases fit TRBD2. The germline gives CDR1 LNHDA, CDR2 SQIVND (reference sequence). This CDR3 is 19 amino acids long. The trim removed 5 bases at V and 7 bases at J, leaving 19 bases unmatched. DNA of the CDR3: TGTGCCAGTAGTGCGACTAGCGGGAAGCCTCCCCCTTCTTCTAATGAGCAGTTCTTC. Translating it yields CASSATSGKPPPSSNEQFF. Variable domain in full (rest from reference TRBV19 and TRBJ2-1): DGGITQSPKYLFRKEGQNVTLSCEQNLNHDAMYWYRQDPGQGLRLIYYSQIVNDFQKGDIAEGYSVSREKKESFPLTVTSAQKNPTAFYLCASSATSGKPPPSSNEQFFGPGTRLTVL.

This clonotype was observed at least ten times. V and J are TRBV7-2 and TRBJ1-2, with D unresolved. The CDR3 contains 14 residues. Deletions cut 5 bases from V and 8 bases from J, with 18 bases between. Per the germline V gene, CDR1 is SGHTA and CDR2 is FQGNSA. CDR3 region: CASSPQALWRGYTF. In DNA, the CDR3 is TGTGCCAGCAGCCCCCAAGCACTGTGGAGGGGCTACACCTTC.

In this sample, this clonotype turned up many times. The CDR3 is CASRPGTGHNEQFF. Here the CDR3 DNA reads TGTGCCAGCAGACCCGGGACTGGTCACAATGAGCAGTTCTTC. This chain links TRBV12-3 or TRBV12-4 with TRBJ2-1, with D possibly matching TRBD2 (6 bases). CDR3 length: 14 residues. Trimming removed 6 bases at V and 5 bases at J, with 14 bases between.